This TCR beta chain was sequenced for a study of T cell changes during pregnancy in multiple sclerosis. V lost 4 bases and J lost 4; bases outside the gene matches: 8. Germline V lookup: CDR1 MNHNS, CDR2 SASEGT. The CDR3 spans 15 residues. The assay was immunoSEQ multiplex PCR, and TCRdb's table has in-frame clones only and misses some. The data show fewer than 40,000 clones, with around 90% seen just once and under 0.4% held by the top ten. The clonotype comes from a female donor in good health, enrolled as a control in a pregnancy study. V is TRBV6-1 and J is TRBJ1-2, with 8 bases that match TRBD1. The specimen comprised CD4+ T cells from peripheral blood mononuclear cells, sampled after pregnancy. The CDR3 DNA is TGTGCCAGCAGTGCTGGGGACAGGATAACCTATGGCTACACCTTC. Translating gives CASSAGDRITYGYTF.